This entry is about one T cell receptor beta chain. Antigen: not known. Produced via immunoSEQ multiplex PCR; TCRdb's table is partial and in-frame only. The sample has 250,000 or so clones, approximately 88% seen once. Germline V lookup: CDR1 LGHNA, CDR2 YSLEER. V was pared by 0 bases and J by 3 bases, with 12 bases between. This CDR3 is 16 amino acids long. This sample is part of a study of Ad26.COV2.S vaccination and SARS-CoV-2 variants. General study results and limits: Across vaccine and placebo recipients, the breadth of non-spike TCRs was similar.

Noted treatment: some 20 received Ad26.COV2.S at low or high dose, single or two shots; roughly five received placebo; per-sample allocation not given. Specimens were obtained on day 63 following the first vaccine or placebo injection. Sequencing was performed on peripheral blood, taken in a trial of Ad26.COV2.S vaccine versus placebo. The receptor was derived from a person aged 18-65 years who received the Ad26.COV2.S COVID-19 vaccine or a placebo. V gene TRBV4-3 combines with J gene TRBJ1-5, with D perhaps TRBD1 (5 bases). The CDR3 is CASSQDLGQLNQPQHF. The CDR3 region has the DNA TGCGCCAGCAGCCAAGATCTGGGGCAGCTCAATCAGCCCCAGCATTTT.